One sample yielded the 9 T cell receptor beta chains listed below, sequenced in a study of pediatric ulcerative colitis. Rectal tissue came from one to two pinch biopsies taken at colonoscopy. The repertoire was sequenced with immunoSEQ multiplex PCR; TCRdb's copy has only in-frame clones and lacks some. The sample has some 50,000 clones, over 70% seen once. The sequenced sample consisted of gut tissue. These TCRs come from a girl between 5 and 17 years old with moderate ulcerative colitis.

The chain couples TRBV11-2 to TRBJ1-2; D is unclear. The CDR3 loop spans 13 amino acids. Germline lookup yields CDR1 SGHAT and CDR2 FQNNGV. Trimming shortened V by 2 bases and J by 0 bases, and 4 bases separated the two germline ends. As DNA, the CDR3 is TGTGCCAGCAGCTTAATGGCTAACTATGGCTACACCTTC. It yields the protein CASSLMANYGYTF.

This chain joins TRBV19 and TRBJ2-7; possibly TRBD1 or TRBD2 for D (5 bases each). The V end lost 0 bases, the J end lost 9 bases, and 12 bases lay between the germline ends. The CDR3 totals 13 residues. Per germline, CDR1 LNHDA and CDR2 SQIVND (reference sequence). CDR3 DNA sequence: TGTGCCAGTAGTATAGAAGGGACCGGGGTGCAGTACTTC. This translates into CASSIEGTGVQYF.

The rearrangement links TRBV7-6 to TRBJ1-1, with 7 bases that match TRBD1. Germline-derived CDR1 and CDR2 are SGHVS and FNYEAQ. CDR3 size: 13 residues. The V and J ends lost 1 base and 4 bases, in that order; junction bases with no gene match: 0. CDR3 protein: CASSLDRGTEAFF. Here the CDR3 DNA reads TGTGCCAGCAGCTTAGACAGGGGCACTGAAGCTTTCTTT.

The V call is TRBV5-5, the J call TRBJ2-7, with a tentative D call TRBD2 (6 bases). The CDR3 contains 15 residues. Per germline, CDR1 SGHKS and CDR2 YYEKEE (reference sequence). With 4 bases removed from V and 7 bases from J, the gap between germline ends came to 21 bases. The CDR3 sequence: CASSPPGLLFGEQYF. In DNA form, the CDR3 reads TGTGCCAGCAGCCCGCCGGGACTCCTTTTTGGTGAGCAGTACTTC.

The chain uses TRBV7-9 and TRBJ1-1, with TRBD1 matching over 9 bases. Per germline, CDR1 SEHNR and CDR2 FQNEAQ (reference sequence). Trimming at V came to 1 base and at J to 7 bases, leaving 4 bases not matched to a gene. The length of the CDR3 is 14 residues. CDR3 in DNA: TGTGCCAGCAGCTTAGTACAGGGGGCGAGTGAAGCTTTCTTT. Translated: CASSLVQGASEAFF.

The V and J genes are TRBV5-1 and TRBJ1-1; possible D gene TRBD1, 5 bases. Trimming pared 4 bases from V and 0 bases from J, leaving 10 bases between. Germline values: CDR1 SGHRS, CDR2 YFSETQ. The CDR3 runs to 14 residues. Here the CDR3 reads CASSPDSMNTEAFF. In DNA form, the CDR3 reads TGCGCCAGCAGCCCCGACAGCATGAACACTGAAGCTTTCTTT. Filled out from reference TRBV5-1 and TRBJ1-1, the complete variable domain reads KAGVTQTPRYLIKTRGQQVTLSCSPISGHRSVSWYQQTPGQGLQFLFEYFSETQRNKGNFPGRFSGRQFSNSRSEMNVSTLELGDSALYLCASSPDSMNTEAFFGQGTRLTVV.

The chain joins TRBV6-5 to TRBJ1-5; D is unresolved. CDR3 length: 15 residues. In germline, CDR1 is MNHEY, CDR2 SVGAGI. Between the trimmed V and J ends, which lost 7 bases and 0 bases, there was a span of 13 bases. CDR3 nucleotide sequence: TGTGCCAGCAAGAGTCTCACCTATAGCAATCAGCCCCAGCATTTT. Amino acid sequence: CASKSLTYSNQPQHF.

The count of this clone is one. The chain employs TRBV18 and TRBJ2-3; either TRBD1 or TRBD2 may supply D (5 bases each). Between the trimmed V and J ends, which lost 3 bases and 10 bases, there was a span of 11 bases. The germline gives CDR1 KGHSH, CDR2 LQKENI. CDR3 length: 12 residues. The CDR3 loop reads CASSPIPGPQYF. The CDR3, as DNA: TGTGCCAGCTCACCGATTCCGGGACCGCAGTATTTT.

This chain links TRBV5-4 with TRBJ2-5; D ambiguous. The germline gives CDR1 SGHNT, CDR2 YYREEE (reference sequence). V lost 0 bases, J lost 5 bases, and 8 bases lay in between. This CDR3 spans 13 amino acids. In nucleotides, the CDR3 is TGTGCCAGCAGCTTGGCCGGCTCGGAGACCCAGTACTTC. Its protein product is CASSLAGSETQYF.